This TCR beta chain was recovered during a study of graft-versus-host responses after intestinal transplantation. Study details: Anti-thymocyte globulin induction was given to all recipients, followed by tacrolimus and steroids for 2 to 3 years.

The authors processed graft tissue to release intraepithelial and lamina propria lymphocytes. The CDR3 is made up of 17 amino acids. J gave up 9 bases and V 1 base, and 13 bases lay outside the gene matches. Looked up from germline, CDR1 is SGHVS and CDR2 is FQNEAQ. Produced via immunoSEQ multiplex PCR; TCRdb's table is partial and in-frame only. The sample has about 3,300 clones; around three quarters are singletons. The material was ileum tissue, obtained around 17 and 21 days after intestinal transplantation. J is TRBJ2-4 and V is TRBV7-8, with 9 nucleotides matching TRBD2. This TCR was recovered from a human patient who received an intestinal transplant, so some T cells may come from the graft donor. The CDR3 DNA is TGTGCCAGCAGCTTAGACGACTCTAGCGGGGACTCTGGCATTCAGTACTTC. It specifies CASSLDDSSGDSGIQYF. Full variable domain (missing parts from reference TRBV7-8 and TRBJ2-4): GAGVSQSPRYKVAKRGQDVALRCDPISGHVSLFWYQQALGQGPEFLTYFQNEAQLDKSGLPSDRFFAERPEGSVSTLKIQRTQQEDSAVYLCASSLDDSSGDSGIQYFGAGTRLSVL.